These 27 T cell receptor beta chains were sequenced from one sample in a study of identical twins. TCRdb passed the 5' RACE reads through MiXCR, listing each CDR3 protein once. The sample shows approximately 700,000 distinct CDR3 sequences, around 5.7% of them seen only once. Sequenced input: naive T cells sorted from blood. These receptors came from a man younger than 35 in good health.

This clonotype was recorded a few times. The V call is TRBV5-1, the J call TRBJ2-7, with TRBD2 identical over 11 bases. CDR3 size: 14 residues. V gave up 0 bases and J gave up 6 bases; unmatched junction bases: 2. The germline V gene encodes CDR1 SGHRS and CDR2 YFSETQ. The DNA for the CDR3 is TGCGCCAGCAGCTTGGTAGCGGGAGGGGCCGAGCAGTACGTC. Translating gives CASSLVAGGAEQYV.

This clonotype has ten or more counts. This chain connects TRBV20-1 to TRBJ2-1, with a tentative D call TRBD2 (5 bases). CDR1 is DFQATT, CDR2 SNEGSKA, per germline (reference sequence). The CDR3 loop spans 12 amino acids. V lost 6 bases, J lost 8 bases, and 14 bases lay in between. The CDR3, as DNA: TGCAGTGCCGCGGGCGGAGTCGATGAGCAGTTCTTC. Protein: CSAAGGVDEQFF.

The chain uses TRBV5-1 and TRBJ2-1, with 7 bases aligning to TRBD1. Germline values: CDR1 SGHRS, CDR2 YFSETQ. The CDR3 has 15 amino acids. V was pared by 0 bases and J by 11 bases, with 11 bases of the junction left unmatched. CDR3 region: CASSLGPETGSKQFF. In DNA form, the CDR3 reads TGCGCCAGCAGCTTGGGCCCCGAGACAGGGTCGAAGCAGTTCTTC.

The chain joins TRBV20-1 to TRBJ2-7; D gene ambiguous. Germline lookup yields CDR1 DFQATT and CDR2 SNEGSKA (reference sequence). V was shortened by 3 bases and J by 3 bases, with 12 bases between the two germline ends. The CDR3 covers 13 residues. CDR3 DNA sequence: TGCAGTGCTAGGGTCTATTCAGTCTACGAGCAGTACTTC. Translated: CSARVYSVYEQYF.

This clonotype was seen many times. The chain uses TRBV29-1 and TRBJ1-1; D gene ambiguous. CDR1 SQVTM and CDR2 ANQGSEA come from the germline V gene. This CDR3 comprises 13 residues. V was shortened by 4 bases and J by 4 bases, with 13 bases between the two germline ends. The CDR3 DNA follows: TGCAGCGTTGTGAGGAATGTCGCCACTGAAGCTTTCTTT. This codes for CSVVRNVATEAFF.

This chain's CDR3 is CASSSAAGTQNEQYF. As DNA, the CDR3 is TGTGCCAGCAGCTCCGCCGCCGGGACACAAAACGAGCAGTACTTC. The V gene is TRBV7-6, the J gene TRBJ2-7; weak D call: TRBD1 (6 bases). V was clipped by 4 bases and J by 5 bases, with 18 bases between them. The CDR3 is 15 residues long. Germline CDR1 is SGHVS and CDR2 is FNYEAQ.

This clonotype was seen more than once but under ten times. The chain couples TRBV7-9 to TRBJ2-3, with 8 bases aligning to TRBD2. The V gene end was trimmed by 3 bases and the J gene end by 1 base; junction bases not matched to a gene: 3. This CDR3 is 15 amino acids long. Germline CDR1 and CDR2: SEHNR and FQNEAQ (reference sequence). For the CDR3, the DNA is TGTGCCAGCAGCTTTAGCGGGACCCGCACAGATACGCAGTATTTT. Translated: CASSFSGTRTDTQYF.

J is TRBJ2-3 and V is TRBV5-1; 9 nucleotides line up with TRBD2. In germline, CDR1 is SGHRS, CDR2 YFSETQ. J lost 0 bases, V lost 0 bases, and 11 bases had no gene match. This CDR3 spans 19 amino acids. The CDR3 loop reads CASSLELAGSALSTDTQYF. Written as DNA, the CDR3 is TGCGCCAGCAGCTTGGAGCTAGCGGGATCTGCACTTAGCACAGATACGCAGTATTTT. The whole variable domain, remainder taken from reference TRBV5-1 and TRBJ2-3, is KAGVTQTPRYLIKTRGQQVTLSCSPISGHRSVSWYQQTPGQGLQFLFEYFSETQRNKGNFPGRFSGRQFSNSRSEMNVSTLELGDSALYLCASSLELAGSALSTDTQYFGPGTRLTVL.

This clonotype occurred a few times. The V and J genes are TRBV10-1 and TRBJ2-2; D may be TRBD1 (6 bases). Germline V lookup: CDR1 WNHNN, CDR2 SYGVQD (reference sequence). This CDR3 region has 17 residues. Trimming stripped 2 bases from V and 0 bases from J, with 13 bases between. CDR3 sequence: CASSEGAGATNTGELFF. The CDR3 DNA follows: TGCGCCAGCAGTGAGGGGGCAGGGGCGACGAACACCGGGGAGCTGTTTTTT.

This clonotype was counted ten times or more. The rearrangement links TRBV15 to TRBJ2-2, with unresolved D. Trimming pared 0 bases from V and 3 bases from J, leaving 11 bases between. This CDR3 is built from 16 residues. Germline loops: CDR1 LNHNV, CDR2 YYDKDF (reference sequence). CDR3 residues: CATSRDGRVHTGELFF. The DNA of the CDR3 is TGTGCCACCAGCAGAGATGGTCGGGTCCACACCGGGGAGCTGTTTTTT.

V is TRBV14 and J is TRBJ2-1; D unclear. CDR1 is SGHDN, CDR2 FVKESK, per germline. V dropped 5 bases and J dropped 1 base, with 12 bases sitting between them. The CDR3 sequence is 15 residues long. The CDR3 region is CASSELGISYNEQFF. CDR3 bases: TGTGCCAGCAGCGAACTGGGTATTTCCTACAATGAGCAGTTCTTC. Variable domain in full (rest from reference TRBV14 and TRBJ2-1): EAGVTQFPSHSVIEKGQTVTLRCDPISGHDNLYWYRRVMGKEIKFLLHFVKESKQDESGMPNNRFLAERTGGTYSTLKVQPAELEDSGVYFCASSELGISYNEQFFGPGTRLTVL.

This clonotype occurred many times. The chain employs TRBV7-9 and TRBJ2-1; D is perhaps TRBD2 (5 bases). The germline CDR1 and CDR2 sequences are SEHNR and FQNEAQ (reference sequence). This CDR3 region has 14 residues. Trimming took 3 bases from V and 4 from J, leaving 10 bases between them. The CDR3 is CASSLRSGYNEQFF. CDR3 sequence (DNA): TGTGCCAGCAGCTTGCGAAGCGGATACAATGAGCAGTTCTTC.

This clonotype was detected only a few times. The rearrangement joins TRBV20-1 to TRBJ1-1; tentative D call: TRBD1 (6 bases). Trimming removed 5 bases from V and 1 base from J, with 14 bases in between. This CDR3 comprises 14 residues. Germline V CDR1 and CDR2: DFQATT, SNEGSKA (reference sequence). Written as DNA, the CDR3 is TGCAGTGCTTGGCATGGACAGACGAACACTGAAGCTTTCTTT. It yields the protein CSAWHGQTNTEAFF.

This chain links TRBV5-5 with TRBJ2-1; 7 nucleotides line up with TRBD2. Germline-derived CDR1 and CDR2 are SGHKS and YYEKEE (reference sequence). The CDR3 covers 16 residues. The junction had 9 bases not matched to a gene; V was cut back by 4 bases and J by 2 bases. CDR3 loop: CASSPEVAGAYNEQFF. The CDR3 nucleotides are TGTGCCAGCAGCCCCGAGGTAGCGGGTGCCTACAATGAGCAGTTCTTC.

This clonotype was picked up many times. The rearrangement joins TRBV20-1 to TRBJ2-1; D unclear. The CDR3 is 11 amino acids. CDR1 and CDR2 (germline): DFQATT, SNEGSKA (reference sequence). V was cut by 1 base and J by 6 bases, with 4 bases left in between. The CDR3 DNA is TGCAGTGCTAGAGCTCGCAATGAGCAGTTCTTC. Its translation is CSARARNEQFF.

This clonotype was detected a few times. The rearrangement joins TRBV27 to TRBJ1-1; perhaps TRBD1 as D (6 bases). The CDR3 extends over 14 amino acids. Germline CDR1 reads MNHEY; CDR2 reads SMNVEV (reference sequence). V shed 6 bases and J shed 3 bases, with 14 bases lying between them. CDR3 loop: CASRTRGLHTEAFF. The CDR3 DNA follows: TGTGCCAGCAGAACCAGGGGTTTACACACTGAAGCTTTCTTT.

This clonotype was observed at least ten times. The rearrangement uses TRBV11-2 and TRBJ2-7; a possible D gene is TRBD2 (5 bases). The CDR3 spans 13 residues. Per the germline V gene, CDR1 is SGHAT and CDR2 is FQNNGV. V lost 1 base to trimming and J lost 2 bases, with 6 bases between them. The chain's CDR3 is CASSLAGTYEQYV. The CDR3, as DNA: TGTGCCAGCAGCTTAGCGGGGACCTACGAGCAGTACGTC.

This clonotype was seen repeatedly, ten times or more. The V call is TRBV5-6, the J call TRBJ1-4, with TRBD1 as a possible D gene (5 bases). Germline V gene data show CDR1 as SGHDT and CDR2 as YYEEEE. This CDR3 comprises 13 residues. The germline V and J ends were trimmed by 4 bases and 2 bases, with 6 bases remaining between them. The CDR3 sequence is CASSRDTNEKLFF. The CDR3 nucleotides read TGTGCCAGCAGCCGGGACACTAATGAAAAACTGTTTTTT.

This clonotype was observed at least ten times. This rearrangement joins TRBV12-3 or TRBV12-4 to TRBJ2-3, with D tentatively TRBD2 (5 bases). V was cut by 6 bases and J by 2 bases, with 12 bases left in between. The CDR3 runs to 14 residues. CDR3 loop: CASSHLEATDTQYF. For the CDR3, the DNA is TGTGCCAGCAGCCACCTGGAGGCCACAGATACGCAGTATTTT.

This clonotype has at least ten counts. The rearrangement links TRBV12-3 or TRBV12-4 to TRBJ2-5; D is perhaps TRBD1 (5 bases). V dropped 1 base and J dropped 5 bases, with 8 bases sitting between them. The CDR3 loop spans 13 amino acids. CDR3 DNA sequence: TGTGCCAGCAGTTTAGGACAGCCGGAGACCCAGTACTTC. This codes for CASSLGQPETQYF.

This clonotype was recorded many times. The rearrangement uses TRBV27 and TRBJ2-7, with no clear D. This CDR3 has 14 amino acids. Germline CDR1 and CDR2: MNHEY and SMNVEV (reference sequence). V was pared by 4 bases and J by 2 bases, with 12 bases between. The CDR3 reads CASSSTGLPYEQYF. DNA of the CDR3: TGTGCCAGCAGTTCGACGGGTCTACCCTACGAGCAGTACTTC.

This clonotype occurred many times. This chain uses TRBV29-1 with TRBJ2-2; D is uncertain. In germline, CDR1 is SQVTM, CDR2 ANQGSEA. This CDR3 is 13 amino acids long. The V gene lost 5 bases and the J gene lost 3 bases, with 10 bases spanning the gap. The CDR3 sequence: CSVTMADTGELFF. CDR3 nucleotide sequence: TGCAGCGTTACCATGGCAGACACCGGGGAGCTGTTTTTT.

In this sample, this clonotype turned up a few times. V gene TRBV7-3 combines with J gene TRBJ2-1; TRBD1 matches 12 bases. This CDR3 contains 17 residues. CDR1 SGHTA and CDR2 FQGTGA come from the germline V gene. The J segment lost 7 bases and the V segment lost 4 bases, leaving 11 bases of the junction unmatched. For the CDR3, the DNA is TGTGCCAGCAGCTGGCGGGCACCGGGACAGGGGGCAAATGAGCAGTTCTTC. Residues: CASSWRAPGQGANEQFF.

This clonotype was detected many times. The CDR3 DNA reads TGTGCCATCAGTGCCCCGGGACTAGCGGAACAAGAGACCCAGTACTTC. This encodes CAISAPGLAEQETQYF. This chain uses TRBV10-3 with TRBJ2-5; 11 bases map to TRBD2. The ends lost 4 bases at V and 2 bases at J; junction bases unmatched: 6. This CDR3 is 16 amino acids long. Germline CDR1 and CDR2: ENHRY and SYGVKD.

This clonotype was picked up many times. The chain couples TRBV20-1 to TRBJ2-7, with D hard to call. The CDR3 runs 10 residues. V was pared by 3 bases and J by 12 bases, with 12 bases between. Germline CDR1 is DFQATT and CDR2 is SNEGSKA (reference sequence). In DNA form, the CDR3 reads TGCAGTGCTAGTCAACCGACCCTGTACTTC. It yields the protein CSASQPTLYF.

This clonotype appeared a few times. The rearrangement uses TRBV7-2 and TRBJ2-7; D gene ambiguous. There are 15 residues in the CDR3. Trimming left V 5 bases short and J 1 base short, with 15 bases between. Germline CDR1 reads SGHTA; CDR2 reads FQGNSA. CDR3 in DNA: TGTGCCAGCAGCCCCGGTGGTATAATTTCCTACGAGCAGTACTTC. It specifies CASSPGGIISYEQYF.

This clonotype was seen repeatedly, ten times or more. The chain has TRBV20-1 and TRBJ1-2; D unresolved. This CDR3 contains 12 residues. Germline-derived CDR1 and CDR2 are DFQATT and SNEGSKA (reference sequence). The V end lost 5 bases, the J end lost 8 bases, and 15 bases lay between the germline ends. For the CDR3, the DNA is TGCAGTGCTCGAGTCCTGGGGAGGGGCTACACCTTC. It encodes CSARVLGRGYTF.